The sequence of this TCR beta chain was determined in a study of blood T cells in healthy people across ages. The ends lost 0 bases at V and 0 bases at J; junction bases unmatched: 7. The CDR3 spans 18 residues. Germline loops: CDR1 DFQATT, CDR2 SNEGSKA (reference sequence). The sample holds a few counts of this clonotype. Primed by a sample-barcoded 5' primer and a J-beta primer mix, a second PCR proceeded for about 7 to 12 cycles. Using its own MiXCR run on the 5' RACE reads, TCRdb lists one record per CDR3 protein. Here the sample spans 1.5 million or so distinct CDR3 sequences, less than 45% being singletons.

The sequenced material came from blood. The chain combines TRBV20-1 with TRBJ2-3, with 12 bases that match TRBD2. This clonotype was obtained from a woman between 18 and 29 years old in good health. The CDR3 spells CSARDFRLAGVSTDTQYF. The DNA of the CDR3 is TGCAGTGCTAGAGACTTCAGACTAGCGGGGGTTAGCACAGATACGCAGTATTTT.